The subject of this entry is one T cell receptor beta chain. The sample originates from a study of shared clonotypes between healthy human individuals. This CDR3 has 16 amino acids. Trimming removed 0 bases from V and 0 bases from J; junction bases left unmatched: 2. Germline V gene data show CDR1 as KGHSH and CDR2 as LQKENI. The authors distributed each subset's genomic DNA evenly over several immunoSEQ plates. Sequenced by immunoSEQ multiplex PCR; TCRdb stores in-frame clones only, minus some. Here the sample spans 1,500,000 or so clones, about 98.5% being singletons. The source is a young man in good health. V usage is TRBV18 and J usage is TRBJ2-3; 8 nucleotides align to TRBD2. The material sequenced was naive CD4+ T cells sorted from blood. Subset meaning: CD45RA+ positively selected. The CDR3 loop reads CASSPPRGGSTDTQYF. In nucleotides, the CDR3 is TGTGCCAGCTCACCACCCCGCGGGGGGAGCACAGATACGCAGTATTTT.